This TCR beta chain is from a study of blood T cell repertoires in COVID-19. Study-wide background: Material from acute and convalescent COVID-19 was sourced from the United States, Italy and Spain. In each case, the material was cDNA or gDNA derived from T cells, B-cell-depleted T cells, or PBMCs.

Seattle patients were enrolled during active infection and followed longitudinally. As handled by the study authors: Estimation of nucleated cell counts was performed using reference gene primer amplification. Assay used: immunoSEQ multiplex PCR; TCRdb lists only in-frame clones, some missing. V and J calls and clone size are as listed in that table; D and trimming were resolved from the DNA. Among 150,000 to 180,000 clones listed, 70% to 90% were seen once. This CDR3 spans 14 amino acids. From germline, CDR1 is SEHNR and CDR2 FQNEAQ (reference sequence). V lost 6 bases and J lost 3; bases outside the gene matches: 7.

Specimen: peripheral blood. The clonotype originates from a man aged 55 to 70 with COVID-19, enrolled during active disease. The chain joins TRBV7-9 to TRBJ1-2; 7 bases line up with TRBD1. Here the CDR3 DNA reads TGTGCCAGCAGGCACGACAGGGACTACTATGGCTACACCTTC. Translated: CASRHDRDYYGYTF.